Sequencing of this T cell receptor (beta chain) was carried out in a study of cytomegalovirus exposure and HLA in healthy donors. Overall study results and limits: That first-cohort TCR clusters tended to co-occur in the 95 to 150 validation repertoires was found in a later analysis. Reports credit the classifier with highly specific, highly sensitive diagnosis of cytomegalovirus status.

The count of this clone is one. Its antigen is not known. Data came from immunoSEQ multiplex PCR; TCRdb stores just in-frame clones and leaves some out. The sample shows more than 70,000 clones, approximately 94% of them seen only once. CDR3 length equals 15 residues. V gave up 4 bases and J gave up 2 bases; unmatched junction bases: 8. Per germline, CDR1 SGHVS and CDR2 FQNEAQ. The donors were in the approximately 130-subject validation cohort; that cohort was separate from the roughly 680-subject first cohort. The TCR comes from a woman aged 18-30 years in good health and CMV-seronegative. Material: PBMCs. The rearrangement links TRBV7-8 to TRBJ2-7, with 7 bases lining up with TRBD2. The CDR3 DNA follows: TGTGCCAGCAGCTCCCCGGGACTAAAGACCTACGAGCAGTACTTC. This gives the protein CASSSPGLKTYEQYF.